The 10 T cell receptor beta chains reported below all come from one sample, sequenced in a study of T cell responses to AZD1222 COVID-19 vaccine. Assay used: immunoSEQ multiplex PCR; TCRdb lists only in-frame clones, some missing. Of more than 90,000 clones in the sample, about 88% were seen once. Material: peripheral blood, obtained 28 days after the second AZD1222 dose. The receptors shown here come from an adult who received the AZD1222 COVID-19 vaccine.

Comments on this clone: The junction differs from germline at one of its ends, possibly a read error. The V call is TRBV11-1, the J call TRBJ2-1; D might be TRBD2 (7 bases). CDR3 length: 15 residues. CDR1 is SGHAT and CDR2 is FQDESV in the germline V gene (reference sequence). The CDR3: CASTLLRGAYNEQFF. The CDR3 DNA reads TGTGCCAGCACCTTACTACGGGGGGCTTACAATGAGCAGTTCTTC.

This clone has a single count. V is TRBV19 and J is TRBJ2-6; possibly TRBD1 or TRBD2 for D (6 bases each). The germline V gene has CDR1 LNHDA and CDR2 SQIVND (reference sequence). V was pared by 3 bases and J by 0 bases, with 15 bases between. CDR3 size: 18 residues. For the CDR3, the DNA is TGTGCCAGTAGTATGTGGGGGGCATCCCGCTCTGGGGCCAACGTCCTGACTTTC. It yields the protein CASSMWGASRSGANVLTF.

The chain has TRBV19 and TRBJ1-3; D is perhaps TRBD1 (6 bases). Germline CDR1 reads LNHDA; CDR2 reads SQIVND (reference sequence). The CDR3 loop spans 16 amino acids. V was cut by 5 bases and J by 2 bases, with 16 bases left in between. The CDR3 sequence is CASSSLQGATGNTIYF. The CDR3 nucleotides are TGTGCCAGTAGTTCACTACAGGGTGCCACTGGAAACACCATATATTTT. Based on the CDR3 plus reference TRBV19 and TRBJ1-3, the full variable domain is DGGITQSPKYLFRKEGQNVTLSCEQNLNHDAMYWYRQDPGQGLRLIYYSQIVNDFQKGDIAEGYSVSREKKESFPLTVTSAQKNPTAFYLCASSSLQGATGNTIYFGEGSWLTVV.

The J gene is TRBJ1-2, the V gene TRBV7-8; D ambiguous. V lost 5 bases, J lost 2 bases, and 6 bases lay in between. The CDR3 extends over 12 amino acids. Germline loops: CDR1 SGHVS, CDR2 FQNEAQ. CDR3 residues: CASSPLNYGYTF. CDR3 sequence (DNA): TGTGCCAGCAGCCCCTTAAACTATGGCTACACCTTC.

The gene calls are TRBV9 and TRBJ1-2; 9 positions match TRBD1. Germline V gene data show CDR1 as SGDLS and CDR2 as YYNGEE. The ends lost 3 bases at V and 9 bases at J; junction bases unmatched: 6. There are 13 residues in the CDR3. The CDR3 loop reads CASSEQGAASYTF. The CDR3 DNA follows: TGTGCCAGCAGCGAACAGGGGGCAGCGAGCTACACCTTC.

The chain uses TRBV5-4 and TRBJ1-1, with D possibly TRBD1 on 6 matching bases. Trimming took off 4 bases at V and 0 bases at J, with 16 bases between the two ends. The germline V gene has CDR1 SGHNT and CDR2 YYREEE (reference sequence). CDR3 length: 16 residues. The CDR3, as DNA: TGTGCCAGCAGCCTGTCGGGGGGGGGCCTGAACACTGAAGCTTTCTTT. Amino acids: CASSLSGGGLNTEAFF.

This clone was seen many times. This chain connects TRBV18 to TRBJ2-7; D not certain. Germline values: CDR1 KGHSH, CDR2 LQKENI. V shed 6 bases and J shed 2 bases, with 14 bases lying between them. The CDR3 is made up of 14 amino acids. CDR3 residues: CASSSGASTYEQYF. DNA for the CDR3: TGTGCCAGCTCCTCGGGTGCAAGTACCTACGAGCAGTACTTC. Full variable domain (rest looked up from reference TRBV18 and TRBJ2-7): NAGVMQNPRHLVRRRGQEARLRCSPMKGHSHVYWYRQLPEEGLKFMVYLQKENIIDESGMPKERFSAEFPKEGPSILRIQQVVRGDSAAYFCASSSGASTYEQYFGPGTRLTVT.

CDR3 in DNA: TGTGCCAGCAGTTCGTTGCCGGGCAGGGGAAGCGATCAGCCCCAGCATTTT. Translating gives CASSSLPGRGSDQPQHF. The chain employs TRBV27 and TRBJ1-5, with D possibly being TRBD1 (6 bases). This CDR3 has 17 residues. CDR1 and CDR2 (germline): MNHEY, SMNVEV (reference sequence). V was pared by 4 bases and J by 5 bases, with 21 bases between.

The rearrangement links TRBV5-4 to TRBJ1-6, with D maybe TRBD1 (5 bases). Germline values: CDR1 SGHNT, CDR2 YYREEE (reference sequence). V was clipped by 4 bases and J by 9 bases, with 23 bases between them. The length of the CDR3 is 17 residues. CDR3 sequence reads: CASSPGGTSSLSSPLHF. In DNA, the CDR3 is TGTGCCAGCAGCCCGGGTGGGACTTCTTCTTTGTCTTCACCCCTCCACTTT. Combining the CDR3 with reference TRBV5-4 and TRBJ1-6 gives the whole variable domain ETGVTQSPTHLIKTRGQQVTLRCSSQSGHNTVSWYQQALGQGPQFIFQYYREEENGRGNFPPRFSGLQFPNYSSELNVNALELDDSALYLCASSPGGTSSLSSPLHFGNGTRLTVT.

The chain is built from TRBV5-1 and TRBJ2-7, with a possible D match to TRBD1 (6 bases). V lost 1 base to trimming and J lost 3 bases, with 11 bases between them. The V gene's germline CDR1 is SGHRS and CDR2 YFSETQ. The CDR3 sequence is 14 residues long. The CDR3 nucleotides read TGCGCCAGCAGCTTGTCCCAGGGGAACTACGAGCAGTACTTC. It specifies CASSLSQGNYEQYF.